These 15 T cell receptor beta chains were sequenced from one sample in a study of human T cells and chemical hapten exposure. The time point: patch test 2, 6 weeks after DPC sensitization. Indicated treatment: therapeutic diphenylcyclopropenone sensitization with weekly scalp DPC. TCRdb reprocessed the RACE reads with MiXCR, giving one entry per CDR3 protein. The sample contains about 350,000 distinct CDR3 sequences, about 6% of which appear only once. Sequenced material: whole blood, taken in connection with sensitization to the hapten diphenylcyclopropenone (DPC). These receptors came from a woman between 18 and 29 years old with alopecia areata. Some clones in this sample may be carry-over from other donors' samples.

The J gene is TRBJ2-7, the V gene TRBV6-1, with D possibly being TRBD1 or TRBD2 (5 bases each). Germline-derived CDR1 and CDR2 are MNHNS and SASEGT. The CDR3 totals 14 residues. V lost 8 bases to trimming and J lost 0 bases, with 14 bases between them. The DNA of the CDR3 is TGTGCCAGCGTGAGGGGTCATAGCTCCTACGAGCAGTACTTC. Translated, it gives CASVRGHSSYEQYF.

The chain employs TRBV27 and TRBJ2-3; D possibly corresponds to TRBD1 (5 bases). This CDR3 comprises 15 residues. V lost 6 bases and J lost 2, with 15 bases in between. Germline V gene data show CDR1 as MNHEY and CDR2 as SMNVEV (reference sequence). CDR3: CASSPGHAVTDTQYF. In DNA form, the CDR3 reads TGTGCCAGCAGCCCAGGACACGCCGTCACAGATACGCAGTATTTT.

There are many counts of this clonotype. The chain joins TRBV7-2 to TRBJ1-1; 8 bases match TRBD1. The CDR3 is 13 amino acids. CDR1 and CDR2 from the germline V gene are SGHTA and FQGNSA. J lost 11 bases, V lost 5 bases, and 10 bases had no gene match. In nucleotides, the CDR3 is TGTGCCAGCAGCCCCTGGGCGACAGGGGAGGCTTTCTTT. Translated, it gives CASSPWATGEAFF.

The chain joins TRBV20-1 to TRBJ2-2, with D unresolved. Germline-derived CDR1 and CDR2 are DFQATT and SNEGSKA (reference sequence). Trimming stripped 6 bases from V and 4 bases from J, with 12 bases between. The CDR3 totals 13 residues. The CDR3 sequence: CSARHAVTGELFF. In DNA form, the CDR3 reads TGCAGTGCCCGGCACGCGGTCACCGGGGAGCTGTTTTTT.

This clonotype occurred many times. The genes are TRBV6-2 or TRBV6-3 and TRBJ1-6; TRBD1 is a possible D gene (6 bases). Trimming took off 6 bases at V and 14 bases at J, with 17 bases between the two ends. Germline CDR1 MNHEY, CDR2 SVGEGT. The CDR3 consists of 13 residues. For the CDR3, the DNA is TGTGCCAGCAGGCGGGACACCCGTTCGACCCTCCACTTT. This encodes CASRRDTRSTLHF.

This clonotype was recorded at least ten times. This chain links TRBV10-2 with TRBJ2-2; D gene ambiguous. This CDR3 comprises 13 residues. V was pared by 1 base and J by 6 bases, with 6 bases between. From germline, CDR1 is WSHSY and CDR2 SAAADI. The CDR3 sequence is CASSELTSGELFF. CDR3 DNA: TGCGCCAGCAGTGAGTTGACTTCCGGGGAGCTGTTTTTT.

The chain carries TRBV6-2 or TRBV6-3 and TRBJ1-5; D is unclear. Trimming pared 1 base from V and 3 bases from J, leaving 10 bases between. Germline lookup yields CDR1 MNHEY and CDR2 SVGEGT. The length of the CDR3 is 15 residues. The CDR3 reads CASSYFEQNNQPQHF. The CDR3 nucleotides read TGTGCCAGCAGTTACTTTGAGCAGAACAATCAGCCCCAGCATTTT.

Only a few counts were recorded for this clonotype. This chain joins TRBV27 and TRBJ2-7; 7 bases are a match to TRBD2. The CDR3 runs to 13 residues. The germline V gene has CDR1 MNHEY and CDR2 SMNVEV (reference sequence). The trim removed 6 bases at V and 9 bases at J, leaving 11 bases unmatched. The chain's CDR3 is CASSPRRRGSQYF. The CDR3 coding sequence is TGTGCCAGCAGCCCGAGGAGGCGGGGGTCGCAGTACTTC.

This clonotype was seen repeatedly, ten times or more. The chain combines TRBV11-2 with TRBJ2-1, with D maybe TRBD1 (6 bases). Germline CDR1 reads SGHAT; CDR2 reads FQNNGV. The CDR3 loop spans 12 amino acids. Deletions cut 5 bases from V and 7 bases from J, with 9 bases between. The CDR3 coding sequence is TGTGCCAGCAGCCCCCAGGGGAATGAGCAGTTCTTC. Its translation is CASSPQGNEQFF. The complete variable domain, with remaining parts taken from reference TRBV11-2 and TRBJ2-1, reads EAGVAQSPRYKIIEKRQSVAFWCNPISGHATLYWYQQILGQGPKLLIQFQNNGVVDDSQLPKDRFSAERLKGVDSTLKIQPAKLEDSAVYLCASSPQGNEQFFGPGTRLTVL.

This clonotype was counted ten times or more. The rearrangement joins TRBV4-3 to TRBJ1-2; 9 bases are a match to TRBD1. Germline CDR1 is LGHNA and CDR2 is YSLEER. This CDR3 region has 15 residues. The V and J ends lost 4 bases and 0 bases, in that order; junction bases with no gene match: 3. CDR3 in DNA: TGCGCCAGCAGCCCGGGACAGGGTCCTAACTATGGCTACACCTTC. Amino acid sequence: CASSPGQGPNYGYTF.

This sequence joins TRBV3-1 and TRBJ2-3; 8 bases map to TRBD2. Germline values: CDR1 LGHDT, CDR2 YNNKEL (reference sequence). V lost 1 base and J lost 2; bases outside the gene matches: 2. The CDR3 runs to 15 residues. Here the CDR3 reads CASSQVSGTTDTQYF. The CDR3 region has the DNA TGTGCCAGCAGCCAAGTTAGCGGGACCACAGATACGCAGTATTTT.

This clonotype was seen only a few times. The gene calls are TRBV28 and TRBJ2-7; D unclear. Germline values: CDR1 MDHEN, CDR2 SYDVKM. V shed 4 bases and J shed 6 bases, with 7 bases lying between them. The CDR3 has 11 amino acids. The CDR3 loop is CASSSPREQYF. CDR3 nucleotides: TGTGCCAGCAGTTCCCCACGCGAGCAGTACTTC.

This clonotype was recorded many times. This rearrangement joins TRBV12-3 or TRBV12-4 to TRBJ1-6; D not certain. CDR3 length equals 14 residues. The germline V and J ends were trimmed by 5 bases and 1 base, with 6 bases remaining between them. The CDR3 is CASSRKSYNSPLHF. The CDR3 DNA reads TGTGCCAGCAGTCGAAAGTCCTATAATTCACCCCTCCACTTT.

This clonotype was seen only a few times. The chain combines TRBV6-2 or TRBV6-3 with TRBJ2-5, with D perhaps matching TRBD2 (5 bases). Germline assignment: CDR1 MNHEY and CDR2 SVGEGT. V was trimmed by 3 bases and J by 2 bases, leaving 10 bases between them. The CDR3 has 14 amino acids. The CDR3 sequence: CASSYVTGQETQYF. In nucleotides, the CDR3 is TGTGCCAGCAGTTATGTAACGGGGCAAGAGACCCAGTACTTC.

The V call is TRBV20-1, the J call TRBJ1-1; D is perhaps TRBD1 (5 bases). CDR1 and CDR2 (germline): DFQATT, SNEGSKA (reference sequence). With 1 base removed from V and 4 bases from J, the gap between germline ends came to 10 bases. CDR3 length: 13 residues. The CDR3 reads CSARVGLGTEAFF. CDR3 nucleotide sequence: TGCAGTGCTAGAGTGGGGCTAGGCACTGAAGCTTTCTTT.